Below are 18 T cell receptor beta chains sequenced from a single sample in a study of glioma-infiltrating T cells. The iRepertoire nested amplicon-rescue multiplex PCR amplified TCR alpha and beta CDR3s from RNA. Using its own MiXCR run on the multiplex PCR reads, TCRdb lists one record per CDR3 protein. The top ten hold 35% to 40% of the sample, which has around 90,000 distinct CDR3 sequences, about 40% seen once. Sequences were obtained from glioma tissue, nonneoplastic brain tissue, or PBMCs (not recorded which). The receptor set was obtained from a human donor with low-grade glioma or glioblastoma, undergoing nonglioma brain surgery, or in good health (not recorded which).

There are many counts of this clonotype. The chain joins TRBV7-3 to TRBJ1-1; D gene uncertain. Trimming pared 6 bases from V and 0 bases from J, leaving 8 bases between. CDR3 size: 13 residues. Germline CDR1 SGHTA, CDR2 FQGTGA. CDR3 in amino acids: CASREGMNTEAFF. In DNA, the CDR3 is TGTGCCAGCAGAGAAGGGATGAACACTGAAGCTTTCTTT.

This clonotype showed up many times. J is TRBJ1-5 and V is TRBV10-3; D is uncertain. In germline, CDR1 is ENHRY, CDR2 SYGVKD. The CDR3 is 13 residues long. The V end was cut by 3 bases, the J end by 3 bases, with 6 bases between. The CDR3 protein is CAISDQINQPQHF. In DNA form, the CDR3 reads TGTGCCATCAGTGACCAGATCAATCAGCCCCAGCATTTT.

This chain joins TRBV4-2 and TRBJ2-7; TRBD1 might be the D (5 bases). The germline V gene has CDR1 LGHNA and CDR2 YNFKEQ. V dropped 0 bases and J dropped 7 bases, with 10 bases sitting between them. The CDR3 is made up of 13 amino acids. This chain's CDR3 is CASSQDRASEQYF. CDR3 bases: TGTGCCAGCAGCCAAGACAGGGCGTCTGAGCAGTACTTC.

The rearrangement uses TRBV11-2 and TRBJ1-1, with D hard to call. The germline CDR1 and CDR2 sequences are SGHAT and FQNNGV. This CDR3 is 13 amino acids long. V was clipped by 4 bases and J by 3 bases, with 9 bases between them. CDR3 nucleotides: TGTGCCAGCAGCTCAGGACGTGACACTGAAGCTTTCTTT. It translates to CASSSGRDTEAFF.

This clonotype was found many times. V and J are TRBV28 and TRBJ2-5, with 7 bases matching TRBD1. This CDR3 has 15 residues. Unmatched junction bases numbered 7, after V lost 5 bases and J lost 1 base. CDR1 and CDR2 (germline): MDHEN, SYDVKM. The CDR3 DNA is TGTGCCAGCAGTCCGCCGGGACAGCCCCAAGAGACCCAGTACTTC. This sequence encodes CASSPPGQPQETQYF.

On this clonotype: Just one base apart from a much larger clone, this may be a read error. Because it lacks the conserved phenylalanine or tryptophan at the end, this CDR3 is likely a read error. The chain combines TRBV5-6 with TRBJ2-7; a weak D match, TRBD1 (6 bases). V lost 3 bases and J 3 bases, leaving 10 bases between the germline ends. The CDR3 is made up of 13 amino acids. CDR1 and CDR2 (germline): SGHDT, YYEEEE. This CDR3 is CASSSWTVYEQYL. In DNA, the CDR3 is TGTGCCAGCAGCTCGTGGACAGTCTACGAGCAGTACTTA.

Of note for this clonotype: Since no conserved phenylalanine or tryptophan closes the CDR3, a read error is the likely cause. No DNA is shown, since the ends of the CDR3 on it are uncertain; the CDR3 is the one TCRdb lists. J is TRBJ2-1 and V is TRBV6-2 or TRBV6-3; the D segment call TRBD1 is taken from the table without a DNA check. CDR1 and CDR2 from the germline V gene are MNHEY and SVGEGT. The CDR3 length equals 22 residues, ends included. The CDR3 protein is CASSFYICSADPDRASYNEQFS.

This clonotype was detected only once. Here the CDR3 reads CASSLGTGPYEKFF. CDR3 in DNA: TGTGCCAGCAGCCTCGGGACAGGTCCCTACGAGAAGTTCTTC. The chain carries TRBV7-2 and TRBJ2-1; TRBD1 agrees at 8 bases. Germline lookup yields CDR1 SGHTA and CDR2 FQGNSA. CDR3 length equals 14 residues. V trimming: 5 bases; J trimming: 14 bases; junction bases outside the gene matches: 14.

This clonotype appeared a single time. The missing conserved phenylalanine or tryptophan at the end of this CDR3 makes a read error likely. The J gene is TRBJ2-4, the V gene TRBV7-2; D may be TRBD2 (6 bases). The CDR3 sequence is 16 residues long. Germline CDR1 SGHTA, CDR2 FQGNSA. The germline V and J ends were trimmed by 5 bases and 6 bases, with 20 bases remaining between them. CDR3 DNA sequence: TGTGCCAGCAGCCTCACCACCGGGAGTAGCGGAAACATTCAGTACTCC. Translated, it gives CASSLTTGSSGNIQYS.

This clonotype has ten or more counts. Here the CDR3 DNA reads TGTGCCACCAGCAGGCCGGGACTAGCTACTAATGAGCAGTTCTTC. Encoded protein: CATSRPGLATNEQFF. The V gene is TRBV15, the J gene TRBJ2-1, with 9 positions matching TRBD2. In germline, CDR1 is LNHNV, CDR2 YYDKDF (reference sequence). The junction had 7 bases not matched to a gene; V was cut back by 3 bases and J by 7 bases. The CDR3 is made up of 15 amino acids.

The table lists this clonotype with many counts. The CDR3 region is CASRTRLSGSTDTQYF. In nucleotides, the CDR3 is TGTGCCAGCAGAACCAGACTGTCAGGTAGCACAGATACGCAGTATTTT. This rearrangement joins TRBV11-2 to TRBJ2-3; D call uncertain. V dropped 6 bases and J dropped 0 bases, with 16 bases sitting between them. This CDR3 is built from 16 residues. Germline V gene lookup returns CDR1 SGHAT and CDR2 FQNNGV.

The chain employs TRBV2 and TRBJ2-4; D remains unclear. CDR1 SNHLY and CDR2 FYNNEI come from the germline V gene. This CDR3 is 13 amino acids long. Between the trimmed V and J ends, which lost 2 bases and 0 bases, there was a span of 2 bases. CDR3 loop: CASSEIAKNIQYF. CDR3 nucleotides: TGTGCCAGCAGTGAAATAGCCAAAAACATTCAGTACTTC.

The rearrangement joins TRBV29-1 to TRBJ2-5, with D maybe TRBD2 (5 bases). The CDR3 totals 14 residues. Between the trimmed V and J ends, which lost 2 bases and 4 bases, there was a span of 14 bases. CDR1 SQVTM and CDR2 ANQGSEA come from the germline V gene. The CDR3 region is CSVEFGAGGETQYF. The CDR3 DNA follows: TGCAGCGTTGAATTTGGTGCGGGCGGAGAGACCCAGTACTTC.

As concerns this clonotype: With a much larger clone just one base away, this may be a read error. The chain joins TRBV7-2 to TRBJ2-3; 13 bases line up with TRBD2. Trimming took 3 bases from V and 5 from J; bases not matched to a gene: 17. The CDR3 is 20 residues long. Germline loops: CDR1 SGHTA, CDR2 FQGNSA. CDR3 sequence (DNA): TGTGCCAGCAGCTTCGGGGATTATGGACTAGCGGGAGCGGGGGGAGATACGCAGTATTTT. This codes for CASSFGDYGLAGAGGDTQYF.

Ten or more counts support this clonotype. The chain combines TRBV27 with TRBJ2-5, with TRBD1 identical over 8 bases. The CDR3 contains 15 residues. The trim removed 5 bases at V and 5 bases at J, leaving 10 bases unmatched. CDR1 MNHEY and CDR2 SMNVEV come from the germline V gene (reference sequence). CDR3 sequence reads: CASSRLDRVGETQYF. The CDR3 DNA sequence: TGTGCCAGCAGTCGCCTGGACAGGGTGGGGGAGACCCAGTACTTC.

In this sample, this clonotype turned up many times. The J gene is TRBJ2-1, the V gene TRBV7-2, with 7 nucleotides matching TRBD2. The germline V gene encodes CDR1 SGHTA and CDR2 FQGNSA. CDR3 length: 17 amino acids. V shed 1 base and J 8 bases; nucleotides not matched to a gene: 14. CDR3 residues: CASSLGGRARISDEQFF. DNA for the CDR3: TGTGCCAGCAGCTTAGGAGGGAGGGCCAGGATCTCCGATGAGCAGTTCTTC.

This clonotype was seen many times. The V and J genes are TRBV16 and TRBJ2-4; either TRBD1 or TRBD2 may fit D (5 bases each). V dropped 2 bases and J dropped 9 bases, with 8 bases sitting between them. This CDR3 region has 12 residues. Germline V CDR1 and CDR2: KGHSY, FQNENV. CDR3 DNA sequence: TGTGCCAGCAGCCAAGAGGGACGCATTCAGTACTTC. Encoded protein: CASSQEGRIQYF. The entire variable domain, with the rest obtained from reference TRBV16 and TRBJ2-4, is as follows: GEEVAQTPKHLVRGEGQKAKLYCAPIKGHSYVFWYQQVLKNEFKFLISFQNENVFDETGMPKERFSAKCLPNSPCSLEIQATKLEDSAVYFCASSQEGRIQYFGAGTRLSVL.

This clonotype was recorded many times. J is TRBJ2-7 and V is TRBV5-1; weak D call: TRBD2 (5 bases). The CDR3 loop spans 13 amino acids. Deletions cut 4 bases from V and 4 bases from J, with 12 bases between. From germline, CDR1 is SGHRS and CDR2 YFSETQ. The CDR3 spells CASSRSGDYEQYF. Written as DNA, the CDR3 is TGCGCCAGCAGCCGCTCCGGGGATTACGAGCAGTACTTC.